This T cell receptor beta chain derives from a study of blood T cell repertoires in COVID-19. Sequencing was performed with immunoSEQ multiplex PCR; in TCRdb, only in-frame clones are kept and a portion is missing. The sample lists roughly 260,000 clones, around 82% seen once, with more than 4.5% in the top ten. CDR1 is LNHDA and CDR2 is SQIVND in the germline V gene (reference sequence). The CDR3 has 17 residues. The V end lost 6 bases, the J end lost 0 bases, and 18 bases lay between the germline ends. The V and J genes are TRBV19 and TRBJ2-1, with TRBD2 as a possible D gene (5 bases). The receptor was isolated from a woman older than 75 with active or convalescent COVID-19. Material for sequencing was peripheral blood. DNA for the CDR3: TGTGCCAGTAGGGAGGTGAAGCGTTCGAGCTCCTACAATGAGCAGTTCTTC. Its protein product is CASREVKRSSSYNEQFF.